A single sample is the source of the 20 T cell receptor beta chains below, sequenced in a study of cytomegalovirus exposure and HLA in healthy donors (dated by TCRdb to 2016 to 2017). Preparation of the library involved the immunoSEQ multiplex PCR assay. A mixture of 60 forward primers for TCR Vbeta segments and 13 reverse primers for TCR Jbeta segments was used in the multiplex PCR. Imported from immuneACCESS, the table was reduced by TCRdb to in-frame sequences with V and J called. These copies leave out some clones; in studies compared against another copy, an unresolved V gene accounts for under half, and the cause of the remainder is not known. The sample table holds about 170,000 clones, of which roughly 83% were seen once. The leading ten clones occupy 2% to 2.5% of the sample. The sequenced material came from PBMCs. These receptors were collected from a woman in her fifties or sixties in good health and CMV-seronegative.

For this clone: This same CDR3 is encoded by further DNA sequences in the sample. V gene TRBV18 combines with J gene TRBJ2-5, with no clear D. V lost 2 bases, J lost 1 base, and 5 bases lay in between. Looked up from germline, CDR1 is KGHSH and CDR2 is LQKENI. The CDR3 spans 13 residues. Here the CDR3 DNA reads TGTGCCAGCTCACCAGGCTTCCAAGAGACCCAGTACTTC. Translated: CASSPGFQETQYF.

Only one count was recorded for this clone. The chain combines TRBV7-9 with TRBJ1-5; 11 nucleotides align to TRBD1. The V gene's germline CDR1 is SEHNR and CDR2 FQNEAQ (reference sequence). The CDR3 covers 15 residues. V dropped 5 bases and J dropped 7; count of bases not matched to a gene: 7. Written as DNA, the CDR3 is TGTGCCAGCAGCCGGACAGGGGGCGGTAGGCAGCCCCAGCATTTT. Protein sequence: CASSRTGGGRQPQHF. The whole variable domain, filled in from reference TRBV7-9 and TRBJ1-5, reads DTGVSQNPRHKITKRGQNVTFRCDPISEHNRLYWYRQTLGQGPEFLTYFQNEAQLEKSRLLSDRFSAERPKGSFSTLEIQRTEQGDSAMYLCASSRTGGGRQPQHFGDGTRLSIL.

V gene TRBV19 combines with J gene TRBJ2-7; 9 bases map to TRBD1. The germline CDR1 and CDR2 sequences are LNHDA and SQIVND (reference sequence). The CDR3 loop spans 15 amino acids. V gave up 6 bases and J gave up 3 bases; unmatched junction bases: 9. The DNA of the CDR3 is TGTGCCAGTAGAGCCGGGACAGGGAATCTCTACGAGCAGTACTTC. Translation gives CASRAGTGNLYEQYF.

V usage is TRBV28 and J usage is TRBJ1-6; D is unresolved. V dropped 2 bases and J dropped 14 bases, with 19 bases sitting between them. The CDR3 spans 15 residues. Germline assignment: CDR1 MDHEN and CDR2 SYDVKM. CDR3 coding DNA: TGTGCCAGCAGTTTAGAGGGATGGACTGCCGAGTCCCTCCACTTT. This gives the protein CASSLEGWTAESLHF.

This chain connects TRBV7-9 to TRBJ2-1; tentative D call: TRBD2 (5 bases). Germline values: CDR1 SEHNR, CDR2 FQNEAQ (reference sequence). The CDR3 has 17 residues. V was trimmed by 1 base and J by 0 bases, leaving 13 bases between them. For the CDR3, the DNA is TGTGCCAGCAGCTTAGGGCAGCGGACCTTCTCCTACAATGAGCAGTTCTTC. Translation: CASSLGQRTFSYNEQFF.

This clone has just one count. Other DNA sequences in the sample encode the same CDR3. The chain joins TRBV7-9 to TRBJ1-1; D is possibly TRBD1 (6 bases). The CDR3 has 15 amino acids. CDR1 and CDR2 from the germline V gene are SEHNR and FQNEAQ (reference sequence). V was shortened by 4 bases and J by 1 base, with 13 bases between the two germline ends. The CDR3 bases are TGTGCCAGCAGCTCTGGGGGCAGAGGGAACACTGAAGCTTTCTTT. Encoded protein: CASSSGGRGNTEAFF.

Only a few counts were recorded for this clone. The V gene is TRBV6-1, the J gene TRBJ2-7; D perhaps matches TRBD1 (5 bases). Germline lookup yields CDR1 MNHNS and CDR2 SASEGT. CDR3 length: 15 residues. Trimming took 0 bases from V and 2 from J, leaving 11 bases between them. CDR3 in amino acids: CASSEAYAGPYEQYF. The CDR3 region has the DNA TGTGCCAGCAGTGAAGCTTATGCAGGGCCCTACGAGCAGTACTTC.

The chain is built from TRBV19 and TRBJ1-3, with TRBD1 matching over 7 bases. CDR3 length: 14 amino acids. Germline V CDR1 and CDR2: LNHDA, SQIVND (reference sequence). Trimming at V came to 5 bases and at J to 4 bases, leaving 5 bases not matched to a gene. CDR3 amino acids: CASSDRVRGNTIYF. CDR3 sequence (DNA): TGTGCCAGTAGTGACAGGGTACGAGGAAACACCATATATTTT.

This clone came up a few times. The chain carries TRBV28 and TRBJ1-1, with D uncertain. The germline V gene encodes CDR1 MDHEN and CDR2 SYDVKM. The germline V and J ends were trimmed by 8 bases and 0 bases, with 16 bases remaining between them. CDR3 size: 15 residues. The CDR3 loop reads CASHMGRTMNTEAFF. As DNA, the CDR3 is TGTGCCAGCCATATGGGGAGGACCATGAACACTGAAGCTTTCTTT. Filled out from reference TRBV28 and TRBJ1-1, the complete variable domain reads DVKVTQSSRYLVKRTGEKVFLECVQDMDHENMFWYRQDPGLGLRLIYFSYDVKMKEKGDIPEGYSVSREKKERFSLILESASTNQTSMYLCASHMGRTMNTEAFFGQGTRLTVV.

The V and J genes are TRBV19 and TRBJ2-7, with a possible D match to TRBD2 (5 bases). Between the trimmed V and J ends, which lost 1 base and 2 bases, there was a span of 12 bases. CDR1 and CDR2 from the germline V gene are LNHDA and SQIVND (reference sequence). The length of the CDR3 is 15 residues. CDR3 residues: CASSIGGKGTYEQYF. DNA of the CDR3: TGTGCCAGTAGTATAGGAGGGAAGGGCACCTACGAGCAGTACTTC.

CDR3 in DNA: TGTGCCAGCAGCCGAACAGCCCGCGGGGGCAATCAGCCCCAGCATTTT. This translates into CASSRTARGGNQPQHF. The chain is built from TRBV7-2 and TRBJ1-5; D is ambiguous. The CDR3 consists of 16 residues. Germline V gene sequence: CDR1 SGHTA, CDR2 FQGNSA. V was clipped by 5 bases and J by 2 bases, with 16 bases between them.

The CDR3 region has the DNA TGCAGCGGGGGGGACGCCGAAGCTTTCTTT. Encoded protein: CSGGDAEAFF. The rearrangement links TRBV29-1 to TRBJ1-1; maybe TRBD1 (5 bases). Trimming removed 7 bases from V and 8 bases from J, with 11 bases in between. The V gene's germline CDR1 is SQVTM and CDR2 ANQGSEA. The CDR3 runs 10 residues.

This chain uses TRBV5-1 with TRBJ2-7, with 10 bases that match TRBD2. Losses at the gene ends were 7 bases for V and 5 bases for J; bases not matched to a gene: 9. This CDR3 has 14 amino acids. Germline V CDR1 and CDR2: SGHRS, YFSETQ. CDR3: CASQDTSGIHEQYF. In nucleotides, the CDR3 is TGCGCCAGCCAGGATACTAGCGGGATCCACGAGCAGTACTTC.

The V call is TRBV4-1, the J call TRBJ2-1; TRBD1 matches 11 bases. Germline V gene sequence: CDR1 MGHRA, CDR2 YSYEKL. J lost 6 bases, V lost 3 bases, and 7 bases had no gene match. The CDR3 length is 16 residues. CDR3 in DNA: TGCGCCAGCAGCCAGGGGGGACAGGGGGTTCGCAATGAGCAGTTCTTC. Encoded protein: CASSQGGQGVRNEQFF.

This chain links TRBV9 with TRBJ1-2; D unresolved. Looked up from germline, CDR1 is SGDLS and CDR2 is YYNGEE. V lost 0 bases to trimming and J lost 0 bases, with 6 bases between them. This CDR3 is built from 14 residues. CDR3 coding DNA: TGTGCCAGCAGCGTAGACGGAGCTAACTATGGCTACACCTTC. This encodes CASSVDGANYGYTF. Using reference TRBV9 and TRBJ1-2 for the parts outside the CDR3, the full variable domain is DSGVTQTPKHLITATGQRVTLRCSPRSGDLSVYWYQQSLDQGLQFLIQYYNGEERAKGNILERFSAQQFPDLHSELNLSSLELGDSALYFCASSVDGANYGYTFGSGTRLTVV.

The V and J genes are TRBV7-2 and TRBJ2-7; TRBD2 matches at 7 bases. The J call may not be correct, given that the DNA end is closer to TRBJ2-1. The CDR3 consists of 16 residues. Germline CDR1 and CDR2: SGHTA and FQGNSA. The CDR3 DNA reads as TGTGCCAGCAGCTTGATAGCGGGCCCGGAATACAATGAGCAGTTCTTC. Its translation is CASSLIAGPEYNEQFF.

The chain uses TRBV25-1 and TRBJ1-2, with 9 bases fitting TRBD1. The CDR3 spans 13 residues. Germline CDR1 reads MGHDK; CDR2 reads SYGVNS. V lost 6 bases and J lost 4; bases outside the gene matches: 3. The CDR3 DNA is TGTGCCAGCAGATTGACAGGGGGCTATGGCTACACCTTC. Amino acids: CASRLTGGYGYTF.

The rearrangement joins TRBV7-6 to TRBJ1-4; 9 bases agree with TRBD1. V lost 5 bases and J lost 7; bases outside the gene matches: 8. The CDR3 consists of 15 residues. From germline, CDR1 is SGHVS and CDR2 FNYEAQ. The CDR3 nucleotides read TGTGCCAGCAGCACGGGACAGGGTGTGAGTGAAAAACTGTTTTTT. Its protein product is CASSTGQGVSEKLFF.

The gene calls are TRBV2 and TRBJ2-3; 8 bases are shared with TRBD1. Germline trimming cut 6 bases from V and 3 bases from J; bases unmatched to any gene: 5. This CDR3 spans 14 amino acids. Germline V lookup: CDR1 SNHLY, CDR2 FYNNEI. The CDR3 spells CASSRDRGTDTQYF. CDR3 bases: TGTGCCAGCAGCCGCGACAGGGGTACAGATACGCAGTATTTT.

The chain has TRBV30 and TRBJ2-4; tentatively, D is TRBD2 (7 bases). With 5 bases removed from V and 6 bases from J, the gap between germline ends came to 17 bases. The CDR3 length is 14 residues. The germline CDR1 and CDR2 sequences are GTSNPN and SVGIG (reference sequence). CDR3 sequence (DNA): TGTGCCTGGGCCGGGGGGCAGGGGTTAAACATTCAGTACTTC. It encodes CAWAGGQGLNIQYF.